This T cell receptor beta chain emerged from a study of blood T cell repertoires in COVID-19. Original methodology: The authors estimated nucleated cell counts from reference gene primer amplification. Clones were read by immunoSEQ multiplex PCR, and TCRdb kept only the in-frame ones, dropping some. D and trimming come from the DNA, and the V and J calls and clone size come from that table. The sample yields about 26,000 clones, 80% to 95% seen once. The V gene's germline CDR1 is SGHRS and CDR2 YFSETQ. CDR3 length equals 14 residues. V lost 4 bases, J lost 4 bases, and 3 bases stayed unmatched. The sequence was collected from a human donor in a cohort sampled during active COVID-19. The V gene is TRBV5-1, the J gene TRBJ1-5; 9 bases line up with TRBD1. The material sequenced was peripheral blood. The CDR3 nucleotides are TGCGCCAGCAGCGAGGGACAGGGTAATCAGCCCCAGCATTTT. It translates to CASSEGQGNQPQHF.